Sequencing of this TCR beta chain was carried out in a study of T cell responses to AZD1222 COVID-19 vaccine. Study observations and caveats: The study reported that nearly half of spike-specific TCRs target unmutated variant regions.

The CDR3 consists of 14 residues. V was trimmed by 5 bases and J by 3 bases, leaving 11 bases between them. The germline gives CDR1 MNHEY, CDR2 SVGAGI. Comments on this clone: Its antigen is still unknown.

Produced via immunoSEQ multiplex PCR; TCRdb's table is partial and in-frame only. Of 50,000 to 65,000 clones in the sample, roughly four fifths were seen once. This sequence joins TRBV6-5 and TRBJ2-1; a possible D gene is TRBD1 (5 bases). The source was peripheral blood, collected 28 days after the second AZD1222 dose. The TCR sequence derives from an adult who received the AZD1222 COVID-19 vaccine. CDR3 protein: CASSPRTLYNEQFF. The CDR3, as DNA: TGTGCCAGCAGTCCGCGGACACTCTACAATGAGCAGTTCTTC.